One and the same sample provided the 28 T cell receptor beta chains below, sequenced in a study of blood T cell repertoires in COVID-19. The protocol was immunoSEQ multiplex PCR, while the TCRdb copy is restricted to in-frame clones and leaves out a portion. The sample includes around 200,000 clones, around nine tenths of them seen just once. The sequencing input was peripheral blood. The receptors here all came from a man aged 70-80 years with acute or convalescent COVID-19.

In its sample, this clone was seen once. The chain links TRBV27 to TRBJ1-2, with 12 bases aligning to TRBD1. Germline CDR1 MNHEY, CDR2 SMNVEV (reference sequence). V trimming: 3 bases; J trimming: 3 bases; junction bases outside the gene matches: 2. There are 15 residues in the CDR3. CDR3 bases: TGTGCCAGCAGTTTGGGGACAGGGGGCGACTATGGCTACACCTTC. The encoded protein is CASSLGTGGDYGYTF.

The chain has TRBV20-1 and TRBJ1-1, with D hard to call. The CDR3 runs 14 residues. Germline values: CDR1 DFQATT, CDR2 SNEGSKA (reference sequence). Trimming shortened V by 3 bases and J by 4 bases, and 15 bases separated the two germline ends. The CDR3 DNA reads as TGCAGTGCTAGTGCCCCTACCCCGAGCACTGAAGCTTTCTTT. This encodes CSASAPTPSTEAFF.

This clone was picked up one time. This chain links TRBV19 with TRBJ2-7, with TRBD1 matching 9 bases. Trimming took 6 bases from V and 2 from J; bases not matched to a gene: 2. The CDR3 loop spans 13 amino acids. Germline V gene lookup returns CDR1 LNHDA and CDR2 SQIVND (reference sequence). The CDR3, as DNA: TGTGCCAGTAGCCGGGACAGGGCCTACGAGCAGTACTTC. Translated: CASSRDRAYEQYF.

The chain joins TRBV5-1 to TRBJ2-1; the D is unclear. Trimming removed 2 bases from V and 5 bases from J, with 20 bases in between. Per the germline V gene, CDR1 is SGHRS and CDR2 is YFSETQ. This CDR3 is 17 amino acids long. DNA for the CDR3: TGCGCCAGCAGCTTAACCGGCACTACATTTAGAGACAATGAGCAGTTCTTC. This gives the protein CASSLTGTTFRDNEQFF. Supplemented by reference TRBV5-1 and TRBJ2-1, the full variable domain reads KAGVTQTPRYLIKTRGQQVTLSCSPISGHRSVSWYQQTPGQGLQFLFEYFSETQRNKGNFPGRFSGRQFSNSRSEMNVSTLELGDSALYLCASSLTGTTFRDNEQFFGPGTRLTVL.

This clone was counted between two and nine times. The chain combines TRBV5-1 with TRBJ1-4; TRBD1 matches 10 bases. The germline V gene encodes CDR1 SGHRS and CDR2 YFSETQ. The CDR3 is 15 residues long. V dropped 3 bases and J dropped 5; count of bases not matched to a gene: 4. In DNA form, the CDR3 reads TGCGCCAGCAGCTGGGGACAGGGGAGAAATGAAAAACTGTTTTTT. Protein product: CASSWGQGRNEKLFF.

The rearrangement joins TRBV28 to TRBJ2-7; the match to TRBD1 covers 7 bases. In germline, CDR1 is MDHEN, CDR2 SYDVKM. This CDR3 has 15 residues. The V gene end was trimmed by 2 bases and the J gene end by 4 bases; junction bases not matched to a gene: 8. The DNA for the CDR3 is TGTGCCAGCAGTTTAATGACAGGGTTAGGGTACGAGCAGTACTTC. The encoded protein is CASSLMTGLGYEQYF.

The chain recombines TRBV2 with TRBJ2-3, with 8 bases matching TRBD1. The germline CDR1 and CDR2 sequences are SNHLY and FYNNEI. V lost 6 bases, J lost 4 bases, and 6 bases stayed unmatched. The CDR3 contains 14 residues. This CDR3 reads CASRDRGAPDTQYF. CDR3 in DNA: TGTGCCAGCAGAGACAGGGGTGCCCCAGATACGCAGTATTTT.

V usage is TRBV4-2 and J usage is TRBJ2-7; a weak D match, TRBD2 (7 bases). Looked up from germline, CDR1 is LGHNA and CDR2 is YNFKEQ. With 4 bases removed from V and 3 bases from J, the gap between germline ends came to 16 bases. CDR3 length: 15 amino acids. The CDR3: CASSRGGGSLYEQYF. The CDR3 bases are TGTGCCAGCAGCCGGGGAGGGGGATCCCTCTACGAGCAGTACTTC.

This CDR3 reads CAISPGQGVGSSYNEQFF. The CDR3 DNA sequence: TGTGCCATCAGTCCGGGGCAAGGGGTCGGGAGCTCCTACAATGAGCAGTTCTTC. This rearrangement joins TRBV10-3 to TRBJ2-1; perhaps TRBD2 as D (6 bases). Trimming removed 5 bases at V and 0 bases at J, with 20 bases between. The CDR3 extends over 18 amino acids. Looked up from germline, CDR1 is ENHRY and CDR2 is SYGVKD.

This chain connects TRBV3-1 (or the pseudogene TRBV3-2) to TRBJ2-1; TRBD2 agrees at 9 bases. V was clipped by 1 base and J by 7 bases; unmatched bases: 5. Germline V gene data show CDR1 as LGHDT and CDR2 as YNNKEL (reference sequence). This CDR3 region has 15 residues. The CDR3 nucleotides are TGTGCCAGCAGCCAAGTGGCTAGCGGGAAGAATGAGCAGTTCTTC. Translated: CASSQVASGKNEQFF.

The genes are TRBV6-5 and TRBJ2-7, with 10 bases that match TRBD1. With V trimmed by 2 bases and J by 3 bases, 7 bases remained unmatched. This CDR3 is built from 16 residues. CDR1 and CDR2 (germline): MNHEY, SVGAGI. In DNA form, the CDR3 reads TGTGCCAGCAGTTACCGAGGACAGGGGGTGGGCTACGAGCAGTACTTC. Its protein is CASSYRGQGVGYEQYF.

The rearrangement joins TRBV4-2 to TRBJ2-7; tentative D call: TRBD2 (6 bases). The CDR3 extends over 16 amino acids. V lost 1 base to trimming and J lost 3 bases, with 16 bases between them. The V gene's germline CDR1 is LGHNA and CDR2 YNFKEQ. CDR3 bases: TGTGCCAGCAGCCAAGCCCTCCTAGCGACAAGCTACGAGCAGTACTTC. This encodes CASSQALLATSYEQYF.

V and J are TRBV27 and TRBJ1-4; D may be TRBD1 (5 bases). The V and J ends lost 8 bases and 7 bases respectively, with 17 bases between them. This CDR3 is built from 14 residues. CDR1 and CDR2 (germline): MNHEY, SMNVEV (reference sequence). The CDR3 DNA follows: TGTGCCAGCGGCCTACAGGACGGGTTTGAAAAACTGTTTTTT. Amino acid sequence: CASGLQDGFEKLFF.

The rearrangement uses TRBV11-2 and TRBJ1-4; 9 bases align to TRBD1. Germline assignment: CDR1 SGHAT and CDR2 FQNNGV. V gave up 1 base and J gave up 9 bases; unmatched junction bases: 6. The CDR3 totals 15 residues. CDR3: CASSLVRTGEQKLFF. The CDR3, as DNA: TGTGCCAGCAGCTTAGTTAGGACAGGGGAGCAAAAACTGTTTTTT.

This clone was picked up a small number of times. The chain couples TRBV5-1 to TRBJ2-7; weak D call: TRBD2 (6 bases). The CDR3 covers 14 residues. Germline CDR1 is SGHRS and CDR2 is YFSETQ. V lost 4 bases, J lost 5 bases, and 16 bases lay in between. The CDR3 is CASSPGRGFDEQYF. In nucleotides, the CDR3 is TGCGCCAGCAGCCCCGGACGGGGGTTCGACGAGCAGTACTTC.

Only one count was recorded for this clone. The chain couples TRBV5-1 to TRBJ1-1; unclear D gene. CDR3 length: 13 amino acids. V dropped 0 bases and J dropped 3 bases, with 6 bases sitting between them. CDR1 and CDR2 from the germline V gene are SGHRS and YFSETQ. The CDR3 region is CASSLEPDTEAFF. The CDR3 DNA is TGCGCCAGCAGCTTGGAGCCCGACACTGAAGCTTTCTTT.

CDR3: CASRLQGLSYEQYF. The CDR3 nucleotides are TGTGCCAGCAGGCTACAGGGCCTGTCCTACGAGCAGTACTTC. The chain couples TRBV28 to TRBJ2-7, with D possibly matching TRBD1 (6 bases). The germline V gene encodes CDR1 MDHEN and CDR2 SYDVKM. The V end lost 6 bases, the J end lost 1 base, and 13 bases lay between the germline ends. This CDR3 is 14 amino acids long.

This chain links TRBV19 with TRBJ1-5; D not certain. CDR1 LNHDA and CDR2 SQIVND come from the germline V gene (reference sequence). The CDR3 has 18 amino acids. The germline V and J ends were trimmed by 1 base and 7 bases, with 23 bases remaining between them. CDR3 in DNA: TGTGCCAGTAGTATAGTTGAGTCGGCGGGGAGAGGCAGGCAGCCCCAGCATTTT. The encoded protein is CASSIVESAGRGRQPQHF.

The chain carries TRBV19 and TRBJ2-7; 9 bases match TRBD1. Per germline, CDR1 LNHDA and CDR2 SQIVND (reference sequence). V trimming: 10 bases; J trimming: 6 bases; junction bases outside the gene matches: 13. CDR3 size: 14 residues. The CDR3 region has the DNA TGTGCCACTTCCTCCACAGGGGGCGGGGGCGAGCAGTACTTC. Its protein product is CATSSTGGGGEQYF.

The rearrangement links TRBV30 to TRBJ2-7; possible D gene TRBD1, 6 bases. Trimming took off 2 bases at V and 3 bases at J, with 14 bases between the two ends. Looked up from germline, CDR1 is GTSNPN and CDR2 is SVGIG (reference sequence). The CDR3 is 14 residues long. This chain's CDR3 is CAWSFGQGSYEQYF. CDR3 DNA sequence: TGTGCCTGGAGTTTCGGCCAGGGGAGCTACGAGCAGTACTTC.

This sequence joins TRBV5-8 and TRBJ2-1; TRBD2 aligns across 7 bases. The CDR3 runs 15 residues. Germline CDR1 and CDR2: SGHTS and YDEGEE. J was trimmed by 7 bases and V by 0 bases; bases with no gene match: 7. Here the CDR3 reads CASSLGTSSKNEQFF. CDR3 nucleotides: TGTGCCAGCAGCTTGGGGACTAGTTCGAAGAATGAGCAGTTCTTC.

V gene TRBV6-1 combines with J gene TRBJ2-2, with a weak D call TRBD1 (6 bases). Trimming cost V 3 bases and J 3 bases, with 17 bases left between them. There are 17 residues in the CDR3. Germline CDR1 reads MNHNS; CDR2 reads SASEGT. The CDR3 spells CASSDREGGRYTGELFF. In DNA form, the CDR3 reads TGTGCCAGCAGTGACAGAGAAGGGGGTCGGTACACCGGGGAGCTGTTTTTT.

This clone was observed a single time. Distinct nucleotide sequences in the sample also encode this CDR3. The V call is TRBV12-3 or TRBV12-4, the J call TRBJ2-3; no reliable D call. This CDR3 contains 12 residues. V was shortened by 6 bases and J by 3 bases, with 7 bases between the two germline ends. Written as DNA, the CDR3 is TGTGCCAGCAGCCCCGGGACAGATACGCAGTATTTT. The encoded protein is CASSPGTDTQYF.

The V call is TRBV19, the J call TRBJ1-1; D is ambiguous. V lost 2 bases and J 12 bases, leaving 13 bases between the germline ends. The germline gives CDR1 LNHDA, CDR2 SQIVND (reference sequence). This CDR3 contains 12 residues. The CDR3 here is CASSISQRGSFF. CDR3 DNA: TGTGCCAGTAGTATATCCCAGCGAGGATCTTTCTTT.

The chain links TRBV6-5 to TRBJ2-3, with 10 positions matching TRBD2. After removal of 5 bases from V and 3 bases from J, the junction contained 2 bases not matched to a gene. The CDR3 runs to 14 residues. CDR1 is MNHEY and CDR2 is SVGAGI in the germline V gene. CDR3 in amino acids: CASSLSGRTDTQYF. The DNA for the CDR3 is TGTGCCAGCAGTCTTAGCGGGAGGACAGATACGCAGTATTTT.

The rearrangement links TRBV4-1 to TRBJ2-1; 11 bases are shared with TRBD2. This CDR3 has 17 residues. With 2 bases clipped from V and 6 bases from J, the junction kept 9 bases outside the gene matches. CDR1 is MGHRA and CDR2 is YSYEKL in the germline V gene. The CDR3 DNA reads TGCGCCAGCAGCCAAACTAGCGGGAGCTGGGGGGGCAATGAGCAGTTCTTC. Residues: CASSQTSGSWGGNEQFF.

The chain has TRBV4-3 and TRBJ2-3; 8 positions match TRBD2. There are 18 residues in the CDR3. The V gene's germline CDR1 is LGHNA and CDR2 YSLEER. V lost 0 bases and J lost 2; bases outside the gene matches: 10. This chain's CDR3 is CASSQDAQKRGYTDTQYF. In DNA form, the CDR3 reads TGCGCCAGCAGCCAAGATGCCCAAAAGCGGGGGTACACAGATACGCAGTATTTT.

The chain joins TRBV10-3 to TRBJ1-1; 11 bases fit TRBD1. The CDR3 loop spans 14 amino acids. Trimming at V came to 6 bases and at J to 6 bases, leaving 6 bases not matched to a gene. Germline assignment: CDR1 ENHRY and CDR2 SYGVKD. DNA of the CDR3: TGTGCCATCAGGGCCGGGGACAGGGGGGCTGAAGCTTTCTTT. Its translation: CAIRAGDRGAEAFF.